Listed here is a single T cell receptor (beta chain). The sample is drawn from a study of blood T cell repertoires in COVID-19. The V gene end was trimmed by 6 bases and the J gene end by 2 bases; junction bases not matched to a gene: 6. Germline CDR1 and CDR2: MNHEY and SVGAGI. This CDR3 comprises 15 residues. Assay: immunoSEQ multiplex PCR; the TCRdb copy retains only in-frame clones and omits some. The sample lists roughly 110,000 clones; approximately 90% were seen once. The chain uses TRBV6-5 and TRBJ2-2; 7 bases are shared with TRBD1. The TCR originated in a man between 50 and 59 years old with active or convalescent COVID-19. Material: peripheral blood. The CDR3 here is CASRPPGGNTGELFF. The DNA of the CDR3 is TGTGCCAGCAGGCCTCCAGGGGGTAACACCGGGGAGCTGTTTTTT.